This TCR beta chain was profiled in a study of T cell responses to AZD1222 COVID-19 vaccine. Regarding the study as a whole: Just 5 to 7 AZD1222 recipients tested seropositive at baseline. Repertoires were obtained solely post-peak T cell response. Reports say nearly half of spike-specific TCRs go after unmutated variant regions. Distributed over spike, vaccine-associated CD4 TCRs predominated at 160-218 and 743-854.

Here immunoSEQ multiplex PCR was the method, and the copy in TCRdb shows in-frame clones only, minus some. The sample consists of some 130,000 clones, over 65% of them appearing once. As for this clone: Antigen: not known.

The specimen was peripheral blood, collected on day 0 of AZD1222 vaccination. The TCR was taken from an adult in good health.

CDR3 protein: CASTLGRDNTEAFF. The CDR3 DNA sequence: TGTGCCAGTACCCTCGGAAGAGACAACACTGAAGCTTTCTTT. The chain couples TRBV19 to TRBJ1-1; D is unresolved. With 7 bases removed from V and 2 bases from J, the gap between germline ends came to 14 bases. Germline CDR1 and CDR2: LNHDA and SQIVND (reference sequence). The CDR3 runs 14 residues.